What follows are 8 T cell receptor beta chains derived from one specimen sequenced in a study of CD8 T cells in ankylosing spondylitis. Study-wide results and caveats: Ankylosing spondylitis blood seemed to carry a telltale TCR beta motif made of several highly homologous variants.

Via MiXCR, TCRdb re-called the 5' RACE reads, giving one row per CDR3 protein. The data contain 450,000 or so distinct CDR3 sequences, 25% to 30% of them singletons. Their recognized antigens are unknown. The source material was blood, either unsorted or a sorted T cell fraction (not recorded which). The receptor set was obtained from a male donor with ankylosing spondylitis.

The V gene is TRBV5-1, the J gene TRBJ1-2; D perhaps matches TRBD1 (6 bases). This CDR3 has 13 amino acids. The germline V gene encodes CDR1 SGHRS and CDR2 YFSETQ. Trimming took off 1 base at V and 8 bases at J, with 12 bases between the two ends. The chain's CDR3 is CASSLLAGEGYTF. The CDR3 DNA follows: TGCGCCAGCAGCTTGCTCGCAGGGGAAGGCTACACCTTC.

The CDR3 spells CASRRFGKNTEAFF. The CDR3 region has the DNA TGTGCCAGCAGACGTTTCGGCAAGAACACTGAAGCTTTCTTT. The rearrangement uses TRBV5-5 and TRBJ1-1; D is unclear. The CDR3 is 14 residues long. The V end lost 5 bases, the J end lost 1 base, and 12 bases lay between the germline ends. The germline gives CDR1 SGHKS, CDR2 YYEKEE (reference sequence).

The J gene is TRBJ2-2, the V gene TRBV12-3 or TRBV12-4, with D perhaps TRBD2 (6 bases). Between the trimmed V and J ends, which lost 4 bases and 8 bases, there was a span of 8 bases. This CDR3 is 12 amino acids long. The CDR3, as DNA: TGTGCCAGCAGTTACGGACTAGGGGAGCTGTTTTTT. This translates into CASSYGLGELFF.

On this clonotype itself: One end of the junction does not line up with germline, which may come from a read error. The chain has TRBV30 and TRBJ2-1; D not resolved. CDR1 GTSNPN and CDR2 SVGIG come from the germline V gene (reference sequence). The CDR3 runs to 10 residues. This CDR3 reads CACLGGIPVF. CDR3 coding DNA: TGTGCCTGTTTAGGCGGAATCCCGGTCTTC.

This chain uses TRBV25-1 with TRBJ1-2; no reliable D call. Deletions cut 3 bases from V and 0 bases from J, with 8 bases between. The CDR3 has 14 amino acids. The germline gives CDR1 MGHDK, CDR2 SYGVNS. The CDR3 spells CASSEDGANYGYTF. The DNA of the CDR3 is TGTGCCAGCAGTGAGGACGGAGCTAACTATGGCTACACCTTC.

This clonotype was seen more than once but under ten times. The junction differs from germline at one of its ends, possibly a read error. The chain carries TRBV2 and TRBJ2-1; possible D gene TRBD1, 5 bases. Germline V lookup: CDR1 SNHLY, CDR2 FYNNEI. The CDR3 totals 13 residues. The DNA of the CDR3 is TGTGCCAGCAGTGAAGCCCTCCAGGCAATCAGGGTCTTC. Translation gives CASSEALQAIRVF.

The CDR3 DNA follows: TGCGCCAGCACGGGACAGGGGGTCTCTGGGGCCAACGTCCTGACTTTC. It translates to CASTGQGVSGANVLTF. The chain is built from TRBV5-1 and TRBJ2-6; 11 positions agree with TRBD1. Trimming removed 6 bases from V and 0 bases from J; junction bases left unmatched: 2. Per germline, CDR1 SGHRS and CDR2 YFSETQ. The CDR3 has 16 residues.

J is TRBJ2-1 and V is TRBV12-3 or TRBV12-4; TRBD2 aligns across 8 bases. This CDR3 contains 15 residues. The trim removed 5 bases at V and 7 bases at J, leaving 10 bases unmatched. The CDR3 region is CASSRFAGGRNEQFF. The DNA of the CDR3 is TGTGCCAGCAGTCGATTTGCGGGAGGCAGGAATGAGCAGTTCTTC.